The sequence of this T cell receptor (beta chain) was determined in a study of CD8 T cells in ankylosing spondylitis. General study findings and limits: In ankylosing spondylitis blood, a motif of roughly eight highly homologous TCR beta variants appeared characteristic. Reportedly, matched ankylosing spondylitis synovial fluid was significantly enriched for disease-linked clones.

This CDR3 comprises 18 residues. Germline V gene sequence: CDR1 LGHDT, CDR2 YNNKEL (reference sequence). V shed 5 bases and J 4 bases; nucleotides not matched to a gene: 16. Quantitative 5'-RACE with molecular barcodes produced the TCR beta libraries. In TCRdb, the 5' RACE reads were re-called with MiXCR into one record per CDR3 protein. The repertoire includes some 330,000 distinct CDR3 sequences, roughly 8% of them detected once, and less than 15% sits in the top ten. This clonotype was observed a handful of times. Its antigen is not known. V usage is TRBV3-1 and J usage is TRBJ2-3; 9 bases line up with TRBD2. The sequencing sample was made of blood, either unsorted or a sorted T cell fraction (not recorded which). The TCR was taken from a male donor with ankylosing spondylitis. The CDR3 region has the DNA TGTGCCAGCAGCGCAGAGTGGGCCATAGCGGGAGATTCAGATACGCAGTATTTT. This codes for CASSAEWAIAGDSDTQYF.